A selection of T cell receptor beta chains follows, all from one sample in a study of T cells in localized non-small cell lung cancer. The data were produced by immunoSEQ multiplex PCR, yet TCRdb's version contains in-frame clones alone and is incomplete. The data contain roughly 24,000 clones, about nine tenths of them singletons. The specimen was peripheral blood, collected before any cancer treatment. All receptors come from a man aged 40 to 75 with stage I squamous cell lung carcinoma. Each CDR3 is given with its conserved first and last residue. The D gene is left open where the match is weak. The size field is filled for only some rows; it gives once, few, many or a size class.

d_call clone_size j_call v_call cdr3_aa cdr3_nt
. . TRBJ2-7 TRBV11-3 CASSALGGVGYEQYF TGTGCCAGCAGCGCCCTTGGGGGAGTCGGCTACGAGCAGTACTTC
. . TRBJ2-7 TRBV6-7 CASRPSETGFPYEQYF TGTGCCAGCAGACCTAGCGAGACAGGTTTTCCCTACGAGCAGTACTTC
. . TRBJ1-1 TRBV13 CASSPMAPSNTEAFF TGTGCCAGCAGCCCAATGGCCCCCTCGAACACTGAAGCTTTCTTT
. . TRBJ1-1 TRBV6-5 CASKQLMNTEAFF TGTGCCAGCAAGCAACTGATGAACACTGAAGCTTTCTTT
. . TRBJ1-2 TRBV2 CASTRANYGYTF TGTGCCAGCACCAGGGCTAACTATGGCTACACCTTC
. . TRBJ2-5 TRBV7-3 CASSRSQTETQYF TGTGCCAGCAGCCGGTCCCAGACGGAGACCCAGTACTTC
. few TRBJ1-1 TRBV6-6 CASSQILGRENTEAFF TGTGCCAGCAGTCAAATTCTTGGACGTGAGAACACTGAAGCTTTCTTT
. . TRBJ1-2 TRBV6-1 CASRGPSASHYGYTF TGTGCCAGCAGAGGGCCTTCGGCGTCACACTATGGCTACACCTTC
. . TRBJ1-1 TRBV27 CASSFGGNTEAFF TGTGCCAGCAGTTTTGGGGGGAACACTGAAGCTTTCTTT
TRBD1 . TRBJ1-1 TRBV6-5 CASSRQGVSREAFF TGTGCCAGCAGTCGACAGGGAGTAAGTAGGGAAGCTTTCTTT
. . TRBJ1-2 TRBV27 CASSPPGFYGYTF TGTGCCAGCAGCCCCCCCGGGTTCTATGGCTACACCTTC
. . TRBJ2-3 TRBV19 CASSIGRRGGTDTQYF TGTGCCAGTAGTATAGGGCGCAGGGGAGGGACAGATACGCAGTATTTT
. . TRBJ1-1 TRBV19 CASSIDRDTEAFF TGTGCCAGTAGTATAGACAGGGACACTGAAGCTTTCTTT
TRBD1 . TRBJ2-7 TRBV2 CASTNSGTVYEQYF TGTGCCAGCACCAACTCCGGGACAGTCTACGAGCAGTACTTC
. . TRBJ1-1 TRBV13 CASSLGRRGNTEAFF TGTGCCAGCAGCTTAGGCCGCAGGGGGAACACTGAAGCTTTCTTT
. . TRBJ1-5 TRBV6-5 CATNNQPQHF TGTGCCACCAACAATCAGCCCCAGCATTTT
TRBD1 . TRBJ1-1 TRBV28 CASSSSGGGRTEAFF TGTGCCAGCAGTTCATCAGGGGGAGGAAGAACTGAAGCTTTCTTT
TRBD1 . TRBJ1-2 TRBV30 CAWSTSGGYGYTF TGTGCCTGGAGCACTTCAGGGGGGTATGGCTACACCTTC
TRBD1 . TRBJ2-7 TRBV10-3 CAISERTLDRGEQYF TGTGCCATCAGTGAGAGAACTCTTGACAGGGGCGAGCAGTACTTC
TRBD2 . TRBJ2-2 TRBV4-2 CASSQPGLANTGELFF TGTGCCAGCAGCCAACCGGGACTAGCGAACACCGGGGAGCTGTTTTTT
. . TRBJ2-7 TRBV9 CASSVQAGASAEQYF TGTGCCAGCAGCGTCCAGGCGGGGGCCTCGGCGGAGCAGTACTTC
. . TRBJ2-7 TRBV6-5 CASSTGVGNAEQYF TGTGCCAGCAGTACGGGCGTGGGGAACGCCGAGCAGTACTTC
. . TRBJ2-7 TRBV10-3 CAISGNSYEQYF TGTGCCATCAGTGGGAACTCCTACGAGCAGTACTTC
. . TRBJ1-4 TRBV19 CASRTRDTNEKLFF TGTGCCAGTAGAACCCGGGACACAAATGAAAAACTGTTTTTT
. few TRBJ1-5 TRBV5-1 CASSPWPGSSNQPQHF TGCGCCAGCAGCCCTTGGCCAGGGAGTAGCAATCAGCCCCAGCATTTT
. . TRBJ1-1 TRBV7-8 CASSFFRTANTEAFF TGTGCCAGCAGCTTCTTCCGGACAGCGAACACTGAAGCTTTCTTT
. . TRBJ1-2 TRBV7-2 CASSFKGSYGYTF TGTGCCAGCAGCTTTAAGGGGTCCTATGGCTACACCTTC
. . TRBJ1-2 TRBV28 CASVSTVNYGYTF TGTGCCAGTGTTTCGACAGTAAACTATGGCTACACCTTC
TRBD1 . TRBJ1-4 TRBV30 CAWSVIQGANEKLFF TGTGCCTGGAGTGTAATTCAGGGGGCTAATGAAAAACTGTTTTTT
. . TRBJ1-1 TRBV5-1 CASSFVSNTEAFF TGCGCCAGCAGCTTTGTTTCCAACACTGAAGCTTTCTTT
TRBD1 . TRBJ2-3 TRBV25-1 CASSVGQGVPSTDTQYF TGTGCCAGCAGTGTGGGACAGGGGGTTCCTAGCACAGATACGCAGTATTTT
. . TRBJ2-7 TRBV2 CASSLEEAYEQYF TGTGCCAGCAGTTTGGAGGAGGCCTACGAGCAGTACTTC
. . TRBJ1-2 TRBV5-1 CASSLPSANYGYTF TGCGCCAGCAGCTTACCGAGCGCTAACTATGGCTACACCTTC
TRBD2 . TRBJ2-1 TRBV2 CASSDGHRGAYNEQFF TGTGCCAGCAGTGATGGGCACCGGGGGGCCTACAATGAGCAGTTCTTC
. . TRBJ2-6 TRBV2 CASSVSISSGANVLTF TGTGCCAGCAGTGTGAGTATATCCTCTGGGGCCAACGTCCTGACTTTC
. . TRBJ2-1 TRBV5-1 CASSALTGHNYNEQFF TGCGCCAGCAGCGCTTTGACGGGACATAACTACAATGAGCAGTTCTTC
TRBD2 . TRBJ2-1 TRBV6-4 CASSVISGGAVEQFF TGTGCCAGCAGTGTCATAAGCGGGGGGGCCGTTGAGCAGTTCTTC
. . TRBJ2-2 TRBV7-9 CASSQDSGELFF TGTGCCAGCAGCCAAGATTCGGGGGAGCTGTTTTTT
. . TRBJ2-7 TRBV19 CASSIVTGRYEQYF TGTGCCAGTAGTATTGTGACAGGACGATACGAGCAGTACTTC
. . TRBJ1-1 TRBV4-2 CASSRPGLGSTEAFF TGTGCCAGCAGCCGACCGGGGTTAGGTAGCACTGAAGCTTTCTTT
. . TRBJ1-5 TRBV6-1 CASSERAGEQPQHF TGTGCCAGCAGTGAAAGGGCAGGAGAACAGCCCCAGCATTTT
. . TRBJ1-2 TRBV9 CASSVDGSRYGYTF TGTGCCAGCAGCGTAGATGGGTCTAGGTATGGCTACACCTTC
. . TRBJ1-6 TRBV19 CASSIGGTDNSPLHF TGTGCCAGTAGTATAGGGGGGACGGATAATTCACCCCTCCACTTT
TRBD2 . TRBJ2-3 TRBV5-4 CASSSRAGGVSDTQYF TGTGCCAGCAGCTCACGTGCGGGGGGGGTATCAGATACGCAGTATTTT
TRBD1 few TRBJ1-5 TRBV2 CASSRYDRANQPQHF TGTGCCAGCAGTCGTTACGACAGGGCCAATCAGCCCCAGCATTTT
. . TRBJ2-1 TRBV4-2 CASSQAVSQSSYNEQFF TGTGCCAGCAGCCAAGCCGTTAGCCAAAGCTCCTACAATGAGCAGTTCTTC
. . TRBJ1-6 TRBV5-1 CASSGLLDSPLHF TGCGCCAGCAGTGGGTTGTTAGACTCACCCCTCCACTTT
TRBD1 . TRBJ2-7 TRBV11-3 CASSPEGASYEQYF TGTGCCAGCAGCCCCGAGGGGGCCTCCTACGAGCAGTACTTC
TRBD1 . TRBJ2-7 TRBV19 CASSSQLGQIISYEQYF TGTGCCAGTAGTTCCCAGTTGGGACAGATTATTTCCTACGAGCAGTACTTC
. . TRBJ2-2 TRBV30 CACRHANTGELFF TGTGCCTGTCGGCACGCGAACACCGGGGAGCTGTTTTTT
TRBD2 once TRBJ2-7 TRBV19 CASSLLAGEAYEQYF TGTGCCAGTAGTTTGCTAGCGGGGGAGGCCTACGAGCAGTACTTC
. . TRBJ1-5 TRBV2 CASTPGLDQPQHF TGTGCCAGCACCCCAGGGCTGGATCAGCCCCAGCATTTT
TRBD1 . TRBJ1-2 TRBV7-9 CASSLGGQGAHYGYTF TGTGCCAGCAGCTTAGGGGGACAGGGGGCCCACTATGGCTACACCTTC